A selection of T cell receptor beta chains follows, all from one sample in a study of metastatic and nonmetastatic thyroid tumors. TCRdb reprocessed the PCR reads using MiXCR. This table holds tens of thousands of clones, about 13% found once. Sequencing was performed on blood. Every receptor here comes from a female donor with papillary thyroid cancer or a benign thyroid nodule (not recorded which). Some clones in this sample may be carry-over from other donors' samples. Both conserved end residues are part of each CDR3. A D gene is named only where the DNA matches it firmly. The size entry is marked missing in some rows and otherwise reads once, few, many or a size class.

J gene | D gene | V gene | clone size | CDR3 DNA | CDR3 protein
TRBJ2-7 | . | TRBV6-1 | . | TGTGCCAGCAGTGGAAACAGGGCCCCCTACGAGCAGTACTTC | CASSGNRAPYEQYF
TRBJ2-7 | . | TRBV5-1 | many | TGCGCCAGCAGCTTGGCCTATGAGGGTTCGGAGCAGTACTTC | CASSLAYEGSEQYF
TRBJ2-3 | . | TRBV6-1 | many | TGTGCCAGCAGTGCCGTAGATACGCAGTATTTT | CASSAVDTQYF
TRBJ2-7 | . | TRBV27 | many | TGTGCCAGCAGTTTATCCCCCAGCTACGAGCAGTACTTC | CASSLSPSYEQYF
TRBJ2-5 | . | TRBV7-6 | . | TGTGCCAGCATTAAGGGTGGCGGGCCCTGGGAGACCCAGTACTTC | CASIKGGGPWETQYF
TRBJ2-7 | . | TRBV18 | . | TGTGCCAGCTCACGTGGGCCGGCAGGGGGGTCCACCCCCTACGAGCAGTACTTC | CASSRGPAGGSTPYEQYF
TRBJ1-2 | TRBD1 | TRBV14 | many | TGTGCCAGCAGCTACGACAGGGGCGCTGGCTACACCTTC | CASSYDRGAGYTF
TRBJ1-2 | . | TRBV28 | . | TGTGCCAGCAGTCGTATAGGAGGAGCAGGTACTAACTATGGCTACACCTTC | CASSRIGGAGTNYGYTF
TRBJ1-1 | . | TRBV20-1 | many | TGCAGTGCTAGAGAACAGGGGAACACTGAAGCTTTCTTT | CSAREQGNTEAFF
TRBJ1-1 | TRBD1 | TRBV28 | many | TGTGCCAGCAGCTACGCACAGGGGCCCAGAGGCACTGAAGCTTTCTTT | CASSYAQGPRGTEAFF
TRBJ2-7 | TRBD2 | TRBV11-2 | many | TGTGCCAGCAGCTTAGAGACTAGCGGAAGCTCCTACGAGCAGTACTTC | CASSLETSGSSYEQYF
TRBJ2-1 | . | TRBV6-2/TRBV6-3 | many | TGTGCCAGCACCCGGGACGGAAACTACAATGAGCAGTTCTTC | CASTRDGNYNEQFF
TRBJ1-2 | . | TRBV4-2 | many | TGTGCCAGCAGCCAAGATCGGGTTGCAGGGAGGGCAAACTATGGCTACACCTTC | CASSQDRVAGRANYGYTF
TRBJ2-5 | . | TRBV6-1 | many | TGTGCCAGCTCCTCGGCGAGCGGCTCCCTGGGGGAGACCCAGTACTTC | CASSSASGSLGETQYF
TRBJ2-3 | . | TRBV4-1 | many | TGCGCCAGCAGCCAAGATTTCCTCCGGGGGCCCCGCACAGATACGCAGTATTTT | CASSQDFLRGPRTDTQYF
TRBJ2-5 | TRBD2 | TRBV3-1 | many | TGTGCCAGCAGCCAAGCCCTAGCGGGAAGGAGGGAGACCCAGTACTTC | CASSQALAGRRETQYF
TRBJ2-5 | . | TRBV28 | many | TGTGCCAGCAGTTTATACCAGGAGGGAGAGACCCAGTACTTC | CASSLYQEGETQYF
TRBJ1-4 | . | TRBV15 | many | TGTGCCACCAGCGTGGGACCTAATGAAAAACTGTTTTTT | CATSVGPNEKLFF
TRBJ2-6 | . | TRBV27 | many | TGTGCCAGCAGCCTTGATCGACAGCGACTTCAAACTGGGGCCAACGTCCTGACTTTC | CASSLDRQRLQTGANVLTF
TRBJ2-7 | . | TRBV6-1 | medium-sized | TGTGCCAGCAGACCCAGGTGGAATGACTACGAGCAGTACTTC | CASRPRWNDYEQYF
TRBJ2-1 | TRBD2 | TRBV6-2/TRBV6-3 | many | TGTGCCAGCAGCCGGCCCTGGACTAGCGGGTTTCGAGGTGAGCAGTTCTTC | CASSRPWTSGFRGEQFF
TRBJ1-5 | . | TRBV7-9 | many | TGTGCCAGCAGCCGGGATGGACAGCCCCAGCATTTT | CASSRDGQPQHF
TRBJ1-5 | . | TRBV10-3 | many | TGTGCCATCAGTGGGCAGATTTATAGCAATCAGCCCCAGCATTTT | CAISGQIYSNQPQHF
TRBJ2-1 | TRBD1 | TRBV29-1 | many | TGCAGCGTTGCAGGGACAGGGGGATCCTACAATGAGCAGTTCTTC | CSVAGTGGSYNEQFF
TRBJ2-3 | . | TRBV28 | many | TGTGCCAGCAGCAGGCCCCCCTCGGATACGCAGTATTTT | CASSRPPSDTQYF
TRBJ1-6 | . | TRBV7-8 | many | TGTGCCAGCAGCTTTTGGGGGAGCTCCTATAATTCACCCCTCCACTTT | CASSFWGSSYNSPLHF
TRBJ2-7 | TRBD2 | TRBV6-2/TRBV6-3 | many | TGTGCCAGCAGTAAAGCGGGAGGGGCCTACGAGCAGTACTTC | CASSKAGGAYEQYF
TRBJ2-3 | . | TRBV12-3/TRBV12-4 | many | TGTGCCAGCACTAGAACGGCGGGAAGTAATACGCAGTATTTT | CASTRTAGSNTQYF